These 8 T cell receptor beta chains share one sample of origin, sequenced in a study of T cells in Graves' hyperthyroidism and ophthalmopathy. Template material for amplifying TCR beta CDR3 regions consisted of RNA transcripts. The primer set for the first-round RT-PCR of the TCR CDR3 was HTBI. TCRdb re-called the multiplex PCR reads through MiXCR, storing one row per CDR3 protein. The sample shows 500,000 to 600,000 distinct CDR3 sequences, 16% of them seen only once. Sequencing was performed on blood. The source is a woman between 18 and 30 years old with Graves' hyperthyroidism.

This chain links TRBV11-1 with TRBJ2-7; 9 bases are a match to TRBD2. Germline values: CDR1 SGHAT, CDR2 FQDESV (reference sequence). Trimming took 1 base from V and 5 from J; bases not matched to a gene: 6. The CDR3 is 15 amino acids. CDR3 residues: CASSLDVREGHEQYF. The CDR3, as DNA: TGTGCCAGCAGCTTAGATGTGCGGGAGGGACACGAGCAGTACTTC.

The V call is TRBV24-1, the J call TRBJ2-2, with TRBD2 as a possible D gene (6 bases). Trimming stripped 9 bases from V and 6 bases from J, with 13 bases between. This CDR3 contains 13 residues. Germline lookup yields CDR1 KGHDR and CDR2 SFDVKD. In DNA, the CDR3 is TGTGCCACCGATAGCGGTCCCCCCGGGGAGCTGTTTTTT. Encoded protein: CATDSGPPGELFF.

In its sample, this clonotype was seen a few times. This chain links TRBV18 with TRBJ2-7; 12 bases line up with TRBD2. The V segment lost 3 bases and the J segment 4 bases; nucleotides outside the gene matches: 10. Germline V gene lookup returns CDR1 KGHSH and CDR2 LQKENI. CDR3 size: 17 residues. The CDR3 sequence: CASSPLNPSGGGYEQYF. CDR3 DNA: TGTGCCAGCTCACCCCTCAACCCTAGCGGGGGGGGTTACGAGCAGTACTTC.

This clonotype was seen at least ten times. The chain links TRBV2 to TRBJ2-3, with D possibly TRBD2 on 6 matching bases. Germline loops: CDR1 SNHLY, CDR2 FYNNEI. CDR3 length equals 16 residues. Trimming removed 2 bases at V and 6 bases at J, with 18 bases between. CDR3 protein: CASSEFRDFRWDTQYF. CDR3 DNA: TGTGCCAGCAGTGAATTCCGGGACTTTAGGTGGGATACGCAGTATTTT.

The chain recombines TRBV5-1 with TRBJ1-3; TRBD1 matches 7 bases. V lost 2 bases to trimming and J lost 0 bases; unmatched junction nucleotides: 5. This CDR3 has 16 amino acids. CDR1 and CDR2 from the germline V gene are SGHRS and YFSETQ. The CDR3 coding sequence is TGCGCCAGCAGCTTTATACAGGGGTCCTCTGGAAACACCATATATTTT. Protein: CASSFIQGSSGNTIYF.

This clonotype was picked up a small number of times. This chain joins TRBV20-1 and TRBJ2-1, with 11 bases identical to TRBD2. CDR1 is DFQATT, CDR2 SNEGSKA, per germline (reference sequence). The V and J ends lost 6 bases and 0 bases, in that order; junction bases with no gene match: 4. The CDR3 sequence is 15 residues long. CDR3 in amino acids: CSALAGDRSYNEQFF. The CDR3 coding sequence is TGCAGTGCACTAGCGGGGGACCGCTCCTACAATGAGCAGTTCTTC.

There are many counts of this clonotype. The chain links TRBV28 to TRBJ2-7; 8 nucleotides agree with TRBD1. The length of the CDR3 is 12 residues. Trimming removed 6 bases from V and 4 bases from J; junction bases left unmatched: 2. Germline V gives CDR1 MDHEN, CDR2 SYDVKM. The CDR3: CASSRTGYEQYF. CDR3 sequence (DNA): TGTGCCAGCAGCCGGACAGGGTACGAGCAGTACTTC. The full variable domain, rest sourced from reference TRBV28 and TRBJ2-7, is DVKVTQSSRYLVKRTGEKVFLECVQDMDHENMFWYRQDPGLGLRLIYFSYDVKMKEKGDIPEGYSVSREKKERFSLILESASTNQTSMYLCASSRTGYEQYFGPGTRLTVT.

This clonotype was found a few times. The chain joins TRBV11-3 to TRBJ2-5, with TRBD2 matching over 9 bases. V gave up 0 bases and J gave up 0 bases; unmatched junction bases: 2. CDR1 is SGHNT, CDR2 YENEEA, per germline. The CDR3 spans 16 residues. CDR3 sequence reads: CASSLETSGYQETQYF. The CDR3 DNA follows: TGTGCCAGCAGCTTAGAGACTAGCGGATACCAAGAGACCCAGTACTTC.